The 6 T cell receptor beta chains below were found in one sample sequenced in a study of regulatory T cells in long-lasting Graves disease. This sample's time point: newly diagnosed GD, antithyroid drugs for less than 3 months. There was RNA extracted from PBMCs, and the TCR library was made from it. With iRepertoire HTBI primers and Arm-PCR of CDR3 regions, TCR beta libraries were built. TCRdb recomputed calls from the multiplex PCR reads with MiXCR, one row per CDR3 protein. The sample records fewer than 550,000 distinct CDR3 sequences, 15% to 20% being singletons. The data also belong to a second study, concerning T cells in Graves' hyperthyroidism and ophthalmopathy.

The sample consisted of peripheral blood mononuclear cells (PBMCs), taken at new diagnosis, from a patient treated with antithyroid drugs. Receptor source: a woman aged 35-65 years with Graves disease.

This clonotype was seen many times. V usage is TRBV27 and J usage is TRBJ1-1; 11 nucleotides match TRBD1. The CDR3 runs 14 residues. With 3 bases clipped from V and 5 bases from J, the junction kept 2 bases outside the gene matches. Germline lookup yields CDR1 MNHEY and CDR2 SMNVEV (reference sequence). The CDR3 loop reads CASSFGTGGTEAFF. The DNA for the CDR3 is TGTGCCAGCAGTTTCGGGACAGGGGGTACTGAAGCTTTCTTT.

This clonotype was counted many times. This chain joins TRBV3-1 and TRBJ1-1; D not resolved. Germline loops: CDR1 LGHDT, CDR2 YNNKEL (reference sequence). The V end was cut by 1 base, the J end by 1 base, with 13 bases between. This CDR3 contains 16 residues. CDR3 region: CASSQAPLGRNTEAFF. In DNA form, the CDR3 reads TGTGCCAGCAGCCAAGCCCCCCTTGGTCGGAACACTGAAGCTTTCTTT.

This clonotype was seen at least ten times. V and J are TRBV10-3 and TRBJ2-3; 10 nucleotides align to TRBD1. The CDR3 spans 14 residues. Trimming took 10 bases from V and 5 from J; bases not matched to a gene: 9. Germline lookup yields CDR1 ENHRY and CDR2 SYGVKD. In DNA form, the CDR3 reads TGTGCCACCTCGGACAGGGGGTTGAGAGATACGCAGTATTTT. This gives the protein CATSDRGLRDTQYF.

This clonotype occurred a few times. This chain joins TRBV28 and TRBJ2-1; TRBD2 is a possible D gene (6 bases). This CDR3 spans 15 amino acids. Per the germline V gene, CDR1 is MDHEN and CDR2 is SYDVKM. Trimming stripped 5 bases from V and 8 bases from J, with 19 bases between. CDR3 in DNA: TGTGCCAGCAGTCGCCCGGGGGTTTTTGAGTATGAGCAGTTCTTC. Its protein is CASSRPGVFEYEQFF. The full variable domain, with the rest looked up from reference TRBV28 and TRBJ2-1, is DVKVTQSSRYLVKRTGEKVFLECVQDMDHENMFWYRQDPGLGLRLIYFSYDVKMKEKGDIPEGYSVSREKKERFSLILESASTNQTSMYLCASSRPGVFEYEQFFGPGTRLTVL.

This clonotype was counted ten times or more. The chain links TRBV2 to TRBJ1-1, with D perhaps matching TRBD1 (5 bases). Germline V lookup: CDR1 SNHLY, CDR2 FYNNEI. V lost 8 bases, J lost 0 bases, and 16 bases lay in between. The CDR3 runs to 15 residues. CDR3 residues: CASAIGEGMNTEAFF. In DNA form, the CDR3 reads TGTGCCAGCGCTATTGGTGAGGGGATGAACACTGAAGCTTTCTTT. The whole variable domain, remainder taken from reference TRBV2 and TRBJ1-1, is EPEVTQTPSHQVTQMGQEVILRCVPISNHLYFYWYRQILGQKVEFLVSFYNNEISEKSEIFDDQFSVERPDGSNFTLKIRSTKLEDSAMYFCASAIGEGMNTEAFFGQGTRLTVV.

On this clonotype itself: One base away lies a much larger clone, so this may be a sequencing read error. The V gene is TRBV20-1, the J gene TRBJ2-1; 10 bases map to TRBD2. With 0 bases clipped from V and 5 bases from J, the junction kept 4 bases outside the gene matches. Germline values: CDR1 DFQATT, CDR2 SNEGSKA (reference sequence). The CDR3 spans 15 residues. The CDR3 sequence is CSARDTLAGDNEQFF. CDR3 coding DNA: TGCAGTGCTAGAGATACCCTAGCGGGGGACAATGAGCAGTTCTTC.